One sample yielded the 18 T cell receptor beta chains listed below, sequenced in a study of blood T cell repertoires in COVID-19. Clones were sequenced by immunoSEQ multiplex PCR, and TCRdb holds only the in-frame ones, with some missing. The table lists roughly 100,000 clones, about 86% of them singletons. Sequencing was performed on peripheral blood. Receptors originate from a man aged 50 to 59 with COVID-19, enrolled during active disease.

The J gene is TRBJ1-2, the V gene TRBV2; 9 nucleotides agree with TRBD1. The CDR3 totals 14 residues. The V segment lost 7 bases and the J segment 2 bases; nucleotides outside the gene matches: 5. Germline V gene sequence: CDR1 SNHLY, CDR2 FYNNEI. CDR3 sequence (DNA): TGTGCCAGCAAAGCCGACAGGGGGAACTATGGCTACACCTTC. Amino acids: CASKADRGNYGYTF.

The rearrangement uses TRBV7-6 and TRBJ2-5; D is perhaps TRBD2 (6 bases). The CDR3 is 15 amino acids. Trimming cost V 1 base and J 5 bases, with 14 bases left between them. Germline loops: CDR1 SGHVS, CDR2 FNYEAQ. DNA of the CDR3: TGTGCCAGCAGCTTAGGTGTGGGGGGACGGGAGACCCAGTACTTC. Translating it yields CASSLGVGGRETQYF.

The V and J genes are TRBV30 and TRBJ2-5; possibly TRBD2 for D (6 bases). The CDR3 covers 14 residues. Germline assignment: CDR1 GTSNPN and CDR2 SVGIG (reference sequence). Trimming stripped 2 bases from V and 2 bases from J, with 12 bases between. The CDR3 DNA is TGTGCCTGGAGTAGGTTAGCGGTACAAGAGACCCAGTACTTC. Its protein is CAWSRLAVQETQYF.

V gene TRBV30 combines with J gene TRBJ2-1; D is ambiguous. Germline V gene lookup returns CDR1 GTSNPN and CDR2 SVGIG (reference sequence). V lost 2 bases and J lost 2, with 10 bases in between. The CDR3 has 14 residues. CDR3 nucleotides: TGTGCCTGGAGTTTAGTTTCGGCCTACAATGAGCAGTTCTTC. It translates to CAWSLVSAYNEQFF.

The V call is TRBV7-2, the J call TRBJ2-1, with D tentatively TRBD1 (6 bases). The germline CDR1 and CDR2 sequences are SGHTA and FQGNSA. The V end was cut by 4 bases, the J end by 7 bases, with 17 bases between. The CDR3 runs to 15 residues. CDR3 protein: CASSYMGALGNEQFF. CDR3 DNA sequence: TGTGCCAGCAGCTACATGGGGGCATTAGGAAATGAGCAGTTCTTC.

The chain links TRBV4-1 to TRBJ2-4, with TRBD1 identical over 7 bases. Per the germline V gene, CDR1 is MGHRA and CDR2 is YSYEKL. The J segment lost 1 base and the V segment lost 2 bases, leaving 5 bases of the junction unmatched. The CDR3 consists of 16 residues. Here the CDR3 reads CASSQIDRAAKNIQYF. The CDR3 DNA follows: TGCGCCAGCAGCCAAATCGACAGGGCGGCCAAAAACATTCAGTACTTC.

The V and J genes are TRBV5-8 and TRBJ1-4; D call uncertain. Germline CDR1 reads SGHTS; CDR2 reads YDEGEE. The CDR3 sequence is 13 residues long. Trimming left V 5 bases short and J 7 bases short, with 12 bases between. CDR3 nucleotides: TGTGCCAGCAGGCCCTGGGCCCTTGAAAAACTGTTTTTT. It is translated as CASRPWALEKLFF.

This chain connects TRBV6-5 to TRBJ2-7; D not certain. Between the trimmed V and J ends, which lost 0 bases and 3 bases, there was a span of 9 bases. CDR3 size: 14 residues. CDR1 and CDR2 (germline): MNHEY, SVGAGI. The CDR3 DNA is TGTGCCAGCAGTTACTCGTCAGGCGACTACGAGCAGTACTTC. It encodes CASSYSSGDYEQYF.

This chain joins TRBV4-1 and TRBJ1-2, with TRBD1 matching over 7 bases. CDR3 length: 16 amino acids. Germline CDR1 reads MGHRA; CDR2 reads YSYEKL. The V gene end was trimmed by 4 bases and the J gene end by 5 bases; junction bases not matched to a gene: 13. CDR3 amino acids: CASSPIMKGGEYGYTF. The CDR3 nucleotides read TGCGCCAGCAGCCCAATTATGAAAGGGGGCGAGTATGGCTACACCTTC.

The chain carries TRBV19 and TRBJ1-4; unclear D gene. Germline loops: CDR1 LNHDA, CDR2 SQIVND (reference sequence). Trimming removed 4 bases at V and 2 bases at J, with 14 bases between. The CDR3 is 16 amino acids. The CDR3 nucleotides read TGTGCCAGTAGTAAAGGACGGACTTCGACTAATGAAAAACTGTTTTTT. Protein sequence: CASSKGRTSTNEKLFF.

The V gene is TRBV10-3, the J gene TRBJ2-3; TRBD2 matches 9 bases. There are 15 residues in the CDR3. The germline CDR1 and CDR2 sequences are ENHRY and SYGVKD. After removal of 7 bases from V and 2 bases from J, the junction contained 7 bases not matched to a gene. For the CDR3, the DNA is TGTGCCATCAAGGGAACTAGCGGGTTCACAGATACGCAGTATTTT. Residues: CAIKGTSGFTDTQYF.

The chain carries TRBV9 and TRBJ2-3, with D tentatively TRBD1 (5 bases). The germline V and J ends were trimmed by 4 bases and 3 bases, with 9 bases remaining between them. CDR3 length: 13 residues. The germline gives CDR1 SGDLS, CDR2 YYNGEE. The CDR3 here is CASSFRQTDTQYF. The CDR3 DNA reads TGTGCCAGCAGCTTCCGACAGACAGATACGCAGTATTTT.

The chain carries TRBV7-8 and TRBJ2-5; the match to TRBD2 covers 10 bases. The germline V gene encodes CDR1 SGHVS and CDR2 FQNEAQ. The length of the CDR3 is 16 residues. The junction had 5 bases not matched to a gene; V was cut back by 0 bases and J by 4 bases. The chain's CDR3 is CASSLAGGLARETQYF. In nucleotides, the CDR3 is TGTGCCAGCAGCTTAGCGGGGGGACTAGCGCGAGAGACCCAGTACTTC.

The chain recombines TRBV9 with TRBJ1-5, with D unclear. V was cut by 4 bases and J by 1 base, with 12 bases left in between. Germline CDR1 reads SGDLS; CDR2 reads YYNGEE. This CDR3 has 15 residues. CDR3 nucleotides: TGTGCCAGCAGCCCCTCGTGGCGGAGCAATCAGCCCCAGCATTTT. Amino acids: CASSPSWRSNQPQHF.

The chain is built from TRBV5-4 and TRBJ1-3; 10 nucleotides line up with TRBD1. CDR3 length: 17 residues. The trim removed 4 bases at V and 0 bases at J, leaving 7 bases unmatched. CDR1 is SGHNT and CDR2 is YYREEE in the germline V gene (reference sequence). CDR3 residues: CASSPGGQGNSGNTIYF. DNA for the CDR3: TGTGCCAGCAGCCCGGGGGGACAGGGGAACTCTGGAAACACCATATATTTT. Variable domain in full (rest from reference TRBV5-4 and TRBJ1-3): ETGVTQSPTHLIKTRGQQVTLRCSSQSGHNTVSWYQQALGQGPQFIFQYYREEENGRGNFPPRFSGLQFPNYSSELNVNALELDDSALYLCASSPGGQGNSGNTIYFGEGSWLTVV.

V is TRBV19 and J is TRBJ1-1, with D perhaps TRBD1 (5 bases). Germline V gene sequence: CDR1 LNHDA, CDR2 SQIVND (reference sequence). The CDR3 runs to 14 residues. V was cut by 6 bases and J by 4 bases, with 15 bases left in between. The CDR3 reads CASSPGYRSTEAFF. DNA of the CDR3: TGTGCCAGTAGCCCAGGGTATCGGAGCACTGAAGCTTTCTTT.

CDR3 sequence reads: CASSLLQGVYGYTF. In nucleotides, the CDR3 is TGTGCCAGCAGTCTTCTTCAGGGGGTCTATGGCTACACCTTC. The chain is built from TRBV6-5 and TRBJ1-2, with TRBD1 identical over 7 bases. The J segment lost 4 bases and the V segment lost 5 bases, leaving 7 bases of the junction unmatched. Germline CDR1 and CDR2: MNHEY and SVGAGI. The CDR3 consists of 14 residues.

This rearrangement joins TRBV12-3 or TRBV12-4 to TRBJ1-2, with D perhaps TRBD1 (5 bases). The CDR3 sequence is 13 residues long. The V end lost 4 bases, the J end lost 2 bases, and 8 bases lay between the germline ends. Here the CDR3 reads CASSSDRNYGYTF. The CDR3 bases are TGTGCCAGCAGTTCAGACAGAAACTATGGCTACACCTTC.